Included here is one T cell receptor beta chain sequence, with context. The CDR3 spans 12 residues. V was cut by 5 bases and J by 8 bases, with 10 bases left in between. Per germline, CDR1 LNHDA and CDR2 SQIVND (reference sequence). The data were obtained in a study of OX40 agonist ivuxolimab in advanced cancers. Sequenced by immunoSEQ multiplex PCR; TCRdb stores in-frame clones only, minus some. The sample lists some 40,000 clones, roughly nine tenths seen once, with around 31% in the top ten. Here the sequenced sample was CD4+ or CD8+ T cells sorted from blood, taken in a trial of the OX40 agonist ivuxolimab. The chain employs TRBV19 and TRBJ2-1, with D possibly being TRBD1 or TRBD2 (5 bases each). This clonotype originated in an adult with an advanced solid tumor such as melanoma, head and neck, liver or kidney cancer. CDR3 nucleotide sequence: TGTGCCAGTAGTCGAGGGGACGATGAGCAGTTCTTC. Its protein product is CASSRGDDEQFF.